This entry concerns a single T cell receptor beta chain. Its matching antigen is unknown. These data are taken from a study of OX40 agonist ivuxolimab in advanced cancers. Study information: Ivuxolimab, an agonist antibody against OX40 (CD134), was given to patients. Hepatocellular carcinoma, melanoma, renal cell or head and neck cancer affected the dose-escalation patients. Regarding the study as a whole: Relative to CD4+ cells, CD8+ T cells on average had more expanded clones.

Germline V gives CDR1 MRHNA, CDR2 SNTAGT. The CDR3 has 13 amino acids. The germline V and J ends were trimmed by 3 bases and 7 bases, with 10 bases remaining between them. Blood sampling was done at baseline, cycle 4 day 1, and cycle 7 day 1. Repertoires were generated with immunoSEQ multiplex PCR, while TCRdb's copy carries only in-frame clones and drops some. The sample yields approximately 70,000 clones, around 86% seen once. Specimen: CD4+ or CD8+ T cells sorted from blood, collected in a trial of the OX40 agonist ivuxolimab. The sequence derives from an adult with an advanced solid tumor such as melanoma, head and neck, liver or kidney cancer. This chain links TRBV6-4 with TRBJ1-5; D is undetermined. CDR3 region: CASSESIGQPQHF. The CDR3 bases are TGTGCCAGCAGTGAGTCCATTGGGCAGCCCCAGCATTTT.